A single sample gave rise to the 2 T cell receptor beta chains below, sequenced in a study of type 1 regulatory T cells. TCRdb ran MiXCR on the reads and lists one entry per CDR3 protein. The sample includes about 60,000 distinct CDR3 sequences, roughly half seen only once; the top ten take 2% to 2.5%. These receptors are not linked to any known antigen. What was sequenced was cultured non-Tr1 T cells, either the whole culture or a sorted T cell fraction (not recorded which). Every receptor here comes from a human donor in good health.

V is TRBV5-4 and J is TRBJ1-1; D perhaps matches TRBD1 (5 bases). CDR1 is SGHNT and CDR2 is YYREEE in the germline V gene (reference sequence). V was shortened by 5 bases and J by 1 base, with 9 bases between the two germline ends. The CDR3 is 13 residues long. CDR3 sequence: CASSGQTNTEAFF. The CDR3 DNA is TGTGCCAGCAGTGGACAAACGAACACTGAAGCTTTCTTT.

This clonotype has a handful of counts. The chain employs TRBV20-1 and TRBJ1-2; D remains unclear. The length of the CDR3 is 13 residues. V gave up 2 bases and J gave up 4 bases, with 11 bases separating them. CDR1 is DFQATT, CDR2 SNEGSKA, per germline (reference sequence). The CDR3 DNA reads as TGCAGTGCTAGATCCGGTGATGTCTATGGCTACACCTTC. Amino acids: CSARSGDVYGYTF.